One sample yielded the 16 T cell receptor beta chains listed below, sequenced in a study of T cells in Graves' hyperthyroidism and ophthalmopathy. RNA transcripts were the template for amplifying TCR beta CDR3 regions. A first-round RT-PCR of the TCR CDR3 used the HTBI primer set. One entry per CDR3 protein results from TCRdb running MiXCR on the multiplex PCR reads. The sample contains about 520,000 distinct CDR3 sequences, around a quarter of which appear only once. The sequencing input was blood. The receptors here all came from a young woman with Graves' ophthalmopathy.

This clonotype was detected many times. This rearrangement joins TRBV6-1 to TRBJ1-1; 7 nucleotides agree with TRBD1. This CDR3 is 14 amino acids long. CDR1 and CDR2 (germline): MNHNS, SASEGT. Germline trimming cut 5 bases from V and 6 bases from J; bases unmatched to any gene: 9. In nucleotides, the CDR3 is TGTGCCAGCAGTAGAAGTTCAGGGGGATCTGAAGCTTTCTTT. It is translated as CASSRSSGGSEAFF.

This chain's CDR3 is CASRSIESNQPQHF. The CDR3 coding sequence is TGTGCCAGCAGAAGTATCGAGAGCAATCAGCCCCAGCATTTT. This chain joins TRBV6-1 and TRBJ1-5; D unresolved. Germline lookup yields CDR1 MNHNS and CDR2 SASEGT. The CDR3 extends over 14 amino acids. The V end lost 6 bases, the J end lost 1 base, and 10 bases lay between the germline ends.

This clonotype was counted a few times. V is TRBV12-3 or TRBV12-4 and J is TRBJ2-5, with TRBD1 matching over 8 bases. Trimming at V came to 4 bases and at J to 4 bases, leaving 2 bases not matched to a gene. The CDR3 has 13 amino acids. CDR3 in amino acids: CASSYGTGETQYF. CDR3 in DNA: TGTGCCAGCAGTTATGGGACAGGAGAGACCCAGTACTTC.

This clonotype was seen at least ten times. The chain links TRBV7-6 to TRBJ2-5; 9 bases are a match to TRBD2. The CDR3 totals 16 residues. Germline-derived CDR1 and CDR2 are SGHVS and FNYEAQ. Trimming took 5 bases from V and 1 from J; bases not matched to a gene: 8. CDR3 residues: CASSPSGGRTQETQYF. The CDR3, as DNA: TGTGCCAGCAGCCCAAGCGGGGGGAGAACCCAAGAGACCCAGTACTTC.

The V gene is TRBV6-1, the J gene TRBJ2-6, with D tentatively TRBD1 (5 bases). V was trimmed by 7 bases and J by 2 bases, leaving 9 bases between them. The CDR3 loop spans 14 amino acids. CDR1 is MNHNS and CDR2 is SASEGT in the germline V gene. CDR3 protein: CASNQGPGANVLTF. DNA of the CDR3: TGTGCCAGCAACCAGGGTCCTGGGGCCAACGTCCTGACTTTC.

This clonotype was found many times. The chain links TRBV10-1 to TRBJ1-5, with 8 bases fitting TRBD1. CDR1 and CDR2 (germline): WNHNN, SYGVQD (reference sequence). Trimming cost V 4 bases and J 1 base; bases outside gene matches: 18. The CDR3 consists of 20 residues. For the CDR3, the DNA is TGCGCCAGCAGTGTTCGCAGGGGGCACGGTACGGAATTAAGCAATCAGCCCCAGCATTTT. Residues: CASSVRRGHGTELSNQPQHF.

Written as DNA, the CDR3 is TGTGCCAGCAGCCCCCCTTTGAGACAGGGAGGCTATGGCTACACCTTC. It is translated as CASSPPLRQGGYGYTF. This chain connects TRBV11-1 to TRBJ1-2; TRBD1 agrees at 7 bases. The germline gives CDR1 SGHAT, CDR2 FQDESV (reference sequence). This CDR3 is built from 16 residues. Germline trimming cut 5 bases from V and 4 bases from J; bases unmatched to any gene: 13.

This chain links TRBV9 with TRBJ2-3; D gene uncertain. This CDR3 comprises 15 residues. Trimming pared 0 bases from V and 2 bases from J, leaving 10 bases between. The germline V gene has CDR1 SGDLS and CDR2 YYNGEE. The CDR3 protein is CASSVVPRHTDTQYF. The CDR3 DNA reads TGTGCCAGCAGCGTAGTACCGCGGCACACAGATACGCAGTATTTT.

This clonotype came up a few times. This chain links TRBV12-3 or TRBV12-4 with TRBJ1-3; no reliable D call. The V gene lost 6 bases and the J gene lost 4 bases, with 13 bases spanning the gap. The CDR3 sequence is 14 residues long. The DNA of the CDR3 is TGTGCCAGCAGATTAAGGACGGGCGGAAACACCATATATTTT. It translates to CASRLRTGGNTIYF.

The J gene is TRBJ2-2, the V gene TRBV12-3 or TRBV12-4; no reliable D call. V dropped 5 bases and J dropped 1 base, with 5 bases sitting between them. The CDR3 totals 13 residues. CDR3 coding DNA: TGTGCCAGCAGTCGGGTGAACACCGGGGAGCTGTTTTTT. Its protein is CASSRVNTGELFF.

This clonotype was observed many times. The V call is TRBV6-1, the J call TRBJ2-7; D gene ambiguous. Germline assignment: CDR1 MNHNS and CDR2 SASEGT. V dropped 3 bases and J dropped 4 bases, with 13 bases sitting between them. There are 14 residues in the CDR3. The DNA of the CDR3 is TGTGCCAGCAGTGAGGCGTGGGTGGGATACGAGCAGTACTTC. It codes for CASSEAWVGYEQYF.

There are a few counts of this clonotype. This chain links TRBV12-3 or TRBV12-4 with TRBJ1-1; no reliable D call. V shed 8 bases and J shed 4 bases, with 11 bases lying between them. The CDR3 loop spans 12 amino acids. CDR3 sequence (DNA): TGTGCCAGCGGAACCGGGAGCACTGAAGCTTTCTTT. Protein: CASGTGSTEAFF.

This clonotype has a handful of counts. A junction end diverges from the germline sequence, so it may reflect a read error. J is TRBJ2-2 and V is TRBV11-2, with TRBD2 matching over 13 bases. The germline V gene has CDR1 SGHAT and CDR2 FQNNGV. The CDR3 is 17 amino acids. The CDR3 sequence: CASSLFELAGGTGELVF. For the CDR3, the DNA is TGTGCCAGCAGCTTATTTGAACTAGCGGGGGGGACCGGGGAGCTGGTTTTT.

The V gene is TRBV6-1, the J gene TRBJ1-5, with D tentatively TRBD1 (5 bases). The germline gives CDR1 MNHNS, CDR2 SASEGT. The CDR3 is 14 residues long. Trimming took off 6 bases at V and 1 base at J, with 10 bases between the two ends. Here the CDR3 DNA reads TGTGCCAGCAGCCGGGACGCGAGCAATCAGCCCCAGCATTTT. Its protein product is CASSRDASNQPQHF.

This clonotype was counted at least ten times. The chain links TRBV6-5 to TRBJ1-2; D might be TRBD1 (5 bases). Trimming stripped 6 bases from V and 3 bases from J, with 17 bases between. This CDR3 spans 15 amino acids. Looked up from germline, CDR1 is MNHEY and CDR2 is SVGAGI. CDR3 protein: CASSFRTRGDYGYTF. CDR3 bases: TGTGCCAGCAGCTTTAGGACACGAGGGGACTATGGCTACACCTTC.

The gene calls are TRBV9 and TRBJ1-6; D is uncertain. This CDR3 region has 16 residues. CDR1 and CDR2 from the germline V gene are SGDLS and YYNGEE. Trimming left V 0 bases short and J 8 bases short, with 15 bases between. The CDR3: CASSVGQNILYSPLHF. The CDR3 DNA follows: TGTGCCAGCAGCGTAGGGCAGAATATACTTTATTCACCCCTCCACTTT.